These 15 T cell receptor beta chains originate from one sample sequenced in a study of beta chain bispecific antibodies for T cell cancers. Study findings and constraints: The leukemia cells, rather than normal T cells, gave most of the targeted TRBV signal.

TCRdb ran MiXCR on the 5' RACE reads and lists one entry per CDR3 protein. The table includes tens of thousands of distinct CDR3 sequences, 2.6% detected once. Either OKT3 anti-CD3 antibody or CD3/CD28 beads expanded T cells from blood mononuclear cells over roughly 3 days. Antigen specificity for these receptors is unknown. Specimen: healthy donor T cells cultured with leukemia cells. The source is a human donor in good health. Some clones in this sample may be carry-over from other donors' samples.

This clonotype came up many times. The CDR3 sequence is CASSLRQGGGELFF. CDR3 bases: TGTGCCAGCAGTTTGCGGCAGGGGGGCGGGGAGCTGTTTTTT. The genes are TRBV12-3 or TRBV12-4 and TRBJ2-2, with TRBD1 as a possible D gene (7 bases). Trimming stripped 3 bases from V and 7 bases from J, with 12 bases between. The CDR3 is 14 residues long.

By share of the sample, this clonotype is medium-sized. V usage is TRBV5-1 and J usage is TRBJ1-1; D is unresolved. Trimming left V 0 bases short and J 0 bases short, with 3 bases between. The CDR3 consists of 13 residues. Germline-derived CDR1 and CDR2 are SGHRS and YFSETQ. Here the CDR3 reads CASSLGLNTEAFF. CDR3 coding DNA: TGCGCCAGCAGCTTGGGCCTGAACACTGAAGCTTTCTTT.

The sample holds a few counts of this clonotype. The chain combines TRBV27 with TRBJ1-5; no reliable D call. The length of the CDR3 is 13 residues. V was pared by 6 bases and J by 6 bases, with 12 bases between. Germline CDR1 reads MNHEY; CDR2 reads SMNVEV (reference sequence). CDR3 sequence: CASSPESGQPQHF. The CDR3 bases are TGTGCCAGCAGCCCAGAGTCCGGTCAGCCCCAGCATTTT.

About this clonotype itself: A read error may be the cause here, since a much bigger clone is one base away. The chain employs TRBV6-1 and TRBJ1-1; D is perhaps TRBD1 (6 bases). CDR1 MNHNS and CDR2 SASEGT come from the germline V gene. The CDR3 consists of 13 residues. Trimming took 4 bases from V and 4 from J, leaving 10 bases between them. CDR3: CASSATGFTEAFF. CDR3 nucleotide sequence: TGTGCCAGCAGTGCGACAGGTTTCACTGAAGCTTTCTTT.

This clonotype was observed many times. The V call is TRBV5-1, the J call TRBJ2-7; D gene ambiguous. Trimming took 0 bases from V and 5 from J, leaving 9 bases between them. Germline V CDR1 and CDR2: SGHRS, YFSETQ. There are 13 residues in the CDR3. For the CDR3, the DNA is TGCGCCAGCAGCTTGGAAGGTGTGGACGAGCAGTACTTC. Its translation: CASSLEGVDEQYF. Looking up the rest from reference TRBV5-1 and TRBJ2-7 gives the full variable domain: KAGVTQTPRYLIKTRGQQVTLSCSPISGHRSVSWYQQTPGQGLQFLFEYFSETQRNKGNFPGRFSGRQFSNSRSEMNVSTLELGDSALYLCASSLEGVDEQYFGPGTRLTVT.

This clonotype was seen ten or more times. The chain uses TRBV4-1 and TRBJ2-7, with D possibly being TRBD2 (6 bases). Germline CDR1 and CDR2: MGHRA and YSYEKL. CDR3 length equals 16 residues. V lost 1 base and J 0 bases, leaving 13 bases between the germline ends. CDR3 residues: CASSQAVPGVSYEQYF. The CDR3 DNA sequence: TGCGCCAGCAGCCAAGCAGTTCCGGGGGTCTCCTACGAGCAGTACTTC.

V gene TRBV5-6 combines with J gene TRBJ1-5, with D possibly matching TRBD1 (5 bases). Germline V gene data show CDR1 as SGHDT and CDR2 as YYEEEE. This CDR3 contains 15 residues. V was pared by 3 bases and J by 2 bases, with 12 bases between. The CDR3 reads CASSSRFRGNQPQHF. CDR3 in DNA: TGTGCCAGCAGCTCCCGGTTCAGGGGCAATCAGCCCCAGCATTTT.

This clonotype showed up many times. V usage is TRBV7-8 and J usage is TRBJ1-1, with D unclear. Trimming cost V 5 bases and J 6 bases, with 10 bases left between them. This CDR3 is 12 amino acids long. In germline, CDR1 is SGHVS, CDR2 FQNEAQ. CDR3 DNA sequence: TGTGCCAGCAGCCTCGGGCCGGCTGAAGCTTTCTTT. It specifies CASSLGPAEAFF.

By sample share, this clonotype is medium-sized (0.01 to 0.1%). This chain links TRBV10-3 with TRBJ2-7, with D possibly matching TRBD1 (5 bases). V was trimmed by 11 bases and J by 0 bases, leaving 14 bases between them. The CDR3 is 13 amino acids. Germline values: CDR1 ENHRY, CDR2 SYGVKD. CDR3: CALSQDYSYEQYF. In nucleotides, the CDR3 is TGTGCCCTATCACAGGATTACTCCTACGAGCAGTACTTC.

This clonotype was counted ten times or more. The chain is built from TRBV20-1 and TRBJ2-7, with D unclear. Looked up from germline, CDR1 is DFQATT and CDR2 is SNEGSKA (reference sequence). V lost 0 bases and J lost 2, with 17 bases in between. There are 16 residues in the CDR3. The CDR3 here is CSARDVDTLLAYEQYF. Written as DNA, the CDR3 is TGCAGTGCTAGAGATGTTGACACCCTGTTGGCCTACGAGCAGTACTTC.

This clonotype was found many times. This sequence joins TRBV7-8 and TRBJ2-1, with D tentatively TRBD2 (6 bases). This CDR3 contains 15 residues. CDR1 and CDR2 (germline): SGHVS, FQNEAQ. The germline V and J ends were trimmed by 5 bases and 6 bases, with 17 bases remaining between them. The CDR3 protein is CASSLRPGVGNEQFF. CDR3 DNA sequence: TGTGCCAGCAGCCTCCGTCCGGGGGTAGGCAATGAGCAGTTCTTC.

The table lists this clonotype with many counts. This chain uses TRBV4-1 with TRBJ2-7; D unclear. Germline V gene lookup returns CDR1 MGHRA and CDR2 YSYEKL. The ends were cut back, 3 bases at V and 1 base at J, with 10 bases in the middle. The CDR3 runs 14 residues. The CDR3, as DNA: TGCGCCAGCAGCCATCGGGTCAGTTCCTACGAGCAGTACTTC. Its protein is CASSHRVSSYEQYF.

The sample holds many counts of this clonotype. The chain carries TRBV10-3 and TRBJ2-4; TRBD1 is a possible D gene (6 bases). V was pared by 6 bases and J by 0 bases, with 9 bases between. Germline V gives CDR1 ENHRY, CDR2 SYGVKD. The CDR3 contains 14 residues. The CDR3, as DNA: TGTGCCATCAGCTCAGGGGCAGCCAAAAACATTCAGTACTTC. It codes for CAISSGAAKNIQYF.

This clonotype was recorded at least ten times. This sequence joins TRBV20-1 and TRBJ2-7; possibly TRBD1 for D (6 bases). This CDR3 has 12 residues. The ends were cut back, 5 bases at V and 2 bases at J, with 10 bases in the middle. Germline CDR1 reads DFQATT; CDR2 reads SNEGSKA (reference sequence). The CDR3 sequence: CSALRGPYEQYF. CDR3 nucleotides: TGCAGTGCTCTCAGGGGCCCCTACGAGCAGTACTTC.

At least ten counts were recorded for this clonotype. The chain is built from TRBV6-4 and TRBJ2-1; 9 bases are shared with TRBD2. J lost 5 bases, V lost 0 bases, and 5 bases had no gene match. Germline CDR1 MRHNA, CDR2 SNTAGT. The length of the CDR3 is 16 residues. The CDR3 coding sequence is TGTGCCAGCAGTGACTCGAGGGCTAGCGGGAACAATGAGCAGTTCTTC. Residues: CASSDSRASGNNEQFF.